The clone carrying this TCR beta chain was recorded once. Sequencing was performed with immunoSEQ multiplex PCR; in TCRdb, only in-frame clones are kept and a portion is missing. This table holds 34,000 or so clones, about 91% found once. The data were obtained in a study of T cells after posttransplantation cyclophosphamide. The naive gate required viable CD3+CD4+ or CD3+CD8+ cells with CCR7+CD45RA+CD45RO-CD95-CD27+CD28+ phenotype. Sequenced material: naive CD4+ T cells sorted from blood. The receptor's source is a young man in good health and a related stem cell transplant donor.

Written as DNA, the CDR3 is TGTGCCAGCAGCCCGTGGCGGGGGGTGTACAATGAGCAGTTCTTC. Translated: CASSPWRGVYNEQFF. This chain joins TRBV5-4 and TRBJ2-1; 8 bases map to TRBD2. This CDR3 spans 15 amino acids. Germline V gene lookup returns CDR1 SGHNT and CDR2 YYREEE (reference sequence). V lost 4 bases, J lost 4 bases, and 7 bases stayed unmatched.